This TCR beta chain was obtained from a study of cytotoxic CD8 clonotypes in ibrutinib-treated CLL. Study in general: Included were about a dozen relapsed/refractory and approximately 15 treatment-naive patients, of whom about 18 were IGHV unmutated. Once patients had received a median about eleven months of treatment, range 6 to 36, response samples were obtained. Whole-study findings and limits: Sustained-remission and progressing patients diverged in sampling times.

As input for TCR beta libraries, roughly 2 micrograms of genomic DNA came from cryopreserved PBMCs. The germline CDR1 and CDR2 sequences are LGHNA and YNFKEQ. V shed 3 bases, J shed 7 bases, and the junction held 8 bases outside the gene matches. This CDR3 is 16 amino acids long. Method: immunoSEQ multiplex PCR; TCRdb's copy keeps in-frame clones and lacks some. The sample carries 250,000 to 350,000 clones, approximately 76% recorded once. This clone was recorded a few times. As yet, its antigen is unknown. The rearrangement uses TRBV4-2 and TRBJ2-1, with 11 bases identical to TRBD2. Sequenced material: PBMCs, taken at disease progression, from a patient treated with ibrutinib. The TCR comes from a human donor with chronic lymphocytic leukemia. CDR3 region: CASSHIAGGLRNEQFF. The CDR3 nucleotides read TGTGCCAGCAGCCATATAGCGGGGGGGCTCAGGAATGAGCAGTTCTTC.